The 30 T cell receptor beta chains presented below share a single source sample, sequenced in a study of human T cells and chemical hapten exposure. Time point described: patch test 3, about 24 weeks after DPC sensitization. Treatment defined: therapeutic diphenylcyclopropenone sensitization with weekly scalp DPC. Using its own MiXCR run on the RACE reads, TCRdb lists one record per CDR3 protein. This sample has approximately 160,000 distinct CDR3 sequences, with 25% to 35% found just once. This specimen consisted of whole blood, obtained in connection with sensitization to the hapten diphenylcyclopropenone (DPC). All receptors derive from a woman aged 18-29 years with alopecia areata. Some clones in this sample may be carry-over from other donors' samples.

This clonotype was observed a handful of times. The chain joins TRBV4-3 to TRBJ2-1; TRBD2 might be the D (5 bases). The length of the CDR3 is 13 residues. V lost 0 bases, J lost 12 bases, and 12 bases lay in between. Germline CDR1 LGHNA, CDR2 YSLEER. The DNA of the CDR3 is TGCGCCAGCAGCCAAGATCGGGGAAGTGCGCAGTTCTTC. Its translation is CASSQDRGSAQFF.

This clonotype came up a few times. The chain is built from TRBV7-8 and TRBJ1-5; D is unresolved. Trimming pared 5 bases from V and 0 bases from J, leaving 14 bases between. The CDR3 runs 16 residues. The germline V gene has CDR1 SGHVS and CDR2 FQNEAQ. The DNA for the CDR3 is TGTGCCAGCAGCACCACTGGCGGTACTAGCAATCAGCCCCAGCATTTT. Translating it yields CASSTTGGTSNQPQHF.

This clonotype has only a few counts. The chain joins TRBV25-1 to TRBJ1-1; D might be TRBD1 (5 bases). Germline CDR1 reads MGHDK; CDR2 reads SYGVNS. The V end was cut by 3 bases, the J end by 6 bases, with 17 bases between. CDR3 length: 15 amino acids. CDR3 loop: CASSEVFRGKAEAFF. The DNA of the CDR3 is TGTGCCAGCAGTGAGGTCTTCCGGGGCAAGGCTGAAGCTTTCTTT.

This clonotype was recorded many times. CDR3 residues: CSHRLAGPDEQFF. The CDR3 nucleotides are TGCAGTCACAGACTAGCGGGGCCGGATGAGCAGTTCTTC. V gene TRBV29-1 combines with J gene TRBJ2-1, with 11 bases that match TRBD2. This CDR3 spans 13 amino acids. The V gene's germline CDR1 is SQVTM and CDR2 ANQGSEA.

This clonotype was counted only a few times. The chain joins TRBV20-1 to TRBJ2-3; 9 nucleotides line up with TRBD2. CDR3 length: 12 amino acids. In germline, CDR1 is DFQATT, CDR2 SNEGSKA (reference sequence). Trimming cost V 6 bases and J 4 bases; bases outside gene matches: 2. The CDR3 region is CSARLAADTQYF. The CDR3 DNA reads TGCAGTGCCAGACTAGCGGCAGATACGCAGTATTTT.

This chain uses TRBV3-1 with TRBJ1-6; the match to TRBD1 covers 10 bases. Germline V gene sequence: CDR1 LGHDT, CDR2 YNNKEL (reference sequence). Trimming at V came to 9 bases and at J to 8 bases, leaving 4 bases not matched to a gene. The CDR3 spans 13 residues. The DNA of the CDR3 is TGTGCCAGTTCGACAGGGGGCGATTCACCCCTCCACTTT. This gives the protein CASSTGGDSPLHF.

CDR3 sequence (DNA): TGTGCCAGCAGTCACGGGACAGCCAACACTGAAGCTTTCTTT. The encoded protein is CASSHGTANTEAFF. The chain employs TRBV6-5 and TRBJ1-1; 7 bases are a match to TRBD1. This CDR3 comprises 14 residues. Germline V CDR1 and CDR2: MNHEY, SVGAGI. V lost 5 bases to trimming and J lost 2 bases; unmatched junction nucleotides: 5.

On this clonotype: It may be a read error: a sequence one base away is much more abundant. The CDR3 DNA is TGTGCCAGCAGTGGCGGGAGCTCCTACAGTGAGCAGTTCTTC. Translating gives CASSGGSSYSEQFF. J is TRBJ2-1 and V is TRBV2; 7 bases are a match to TRBD2. This CDR3 has 14 amino acids. In germline, CDR1 is SNHLY, CDR2 FYNNEI.

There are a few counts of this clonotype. The CDR3 protein is CASSPFRTVSYNEQFF. The CDR3 DNA is TGTGCCAGCAGCCCCTTCCGGACGGTCTCCTACAATGAGCAGTTCTTC. The V call is TRBV7-3, the J call TRBJ2-1; D remains unclear. The V gene lost 5 bases and the J gene lost 0 bases, with 14 bases spanning the gap. The germline V gene encodes CDR1 SGHTA and CDR2 FQGTGA. The CDR3 totals 16 residues. Together with reference TRBV7-3 and TRBJ2-1, the CDR3 gives the full variable domain: GAGVSQTPSNKVTEKGKYVELRCDPISGHTALYWYRQSLGQGPEFLIYFQGTGAADDSGLPNDRFFAVRPEGSVSTLKIQRTERGDSAVYLCASSPFRTVSYNEQFFGPGTRLTVL.

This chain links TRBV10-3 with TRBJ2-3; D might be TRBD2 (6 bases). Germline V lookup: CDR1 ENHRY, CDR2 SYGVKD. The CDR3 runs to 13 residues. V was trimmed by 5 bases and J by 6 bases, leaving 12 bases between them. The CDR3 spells CAISFGGPDTQYF. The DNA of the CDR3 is TGTGCCATCAGTTTCGGGGGACCGGATACGCAGTATTTT.

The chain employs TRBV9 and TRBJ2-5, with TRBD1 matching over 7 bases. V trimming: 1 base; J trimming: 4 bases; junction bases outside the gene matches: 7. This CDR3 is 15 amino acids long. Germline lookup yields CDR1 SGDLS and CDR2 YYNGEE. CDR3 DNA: TGTGCCAGCAGCGTATGGGGGTACAGGGGAGAGACCCAGTACTTC. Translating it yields CASSVWGYRGETQYF.

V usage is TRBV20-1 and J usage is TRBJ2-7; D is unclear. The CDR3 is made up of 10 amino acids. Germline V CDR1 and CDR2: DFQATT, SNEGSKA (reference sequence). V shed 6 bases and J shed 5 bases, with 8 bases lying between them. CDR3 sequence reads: CSAEIDEQYF. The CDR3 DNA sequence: TGCAGTGCGGAGATAGACGAGCAGTACTTC.

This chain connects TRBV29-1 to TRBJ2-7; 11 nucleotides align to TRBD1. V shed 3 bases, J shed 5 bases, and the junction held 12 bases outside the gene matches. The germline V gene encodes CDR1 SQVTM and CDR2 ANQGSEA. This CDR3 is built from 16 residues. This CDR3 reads CSVETGRTGGLNEQYF. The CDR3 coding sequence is TGCAGCGTTGAGACAGGCCGGACAGGGGGCTTGAACGAGCAGTACTTC.

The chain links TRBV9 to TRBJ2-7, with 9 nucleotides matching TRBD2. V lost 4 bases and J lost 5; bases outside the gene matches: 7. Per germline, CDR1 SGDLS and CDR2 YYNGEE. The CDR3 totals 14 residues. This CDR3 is CASSPGTSPHEQYF. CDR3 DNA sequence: TGTGCCAGCAGCCCGGGGACTAGCCCACACGAGCAGTACTTC.

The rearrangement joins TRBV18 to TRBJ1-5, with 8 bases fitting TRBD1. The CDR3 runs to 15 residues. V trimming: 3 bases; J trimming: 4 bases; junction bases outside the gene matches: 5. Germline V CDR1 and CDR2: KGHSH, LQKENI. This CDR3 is CASSPGQGENQPQHF. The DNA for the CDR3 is TGTGCCAGCTCACCCGGACAGGGTGAGAATCAGCCCCAGCATTTT.

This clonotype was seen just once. The DNA for the CDR3 is TGTGCCAGCAGCTTAATACAGGGGAATTCACCCCTCCACTTT. Amino acid sequence: CASSLIQGNSPLHF. The V gene is TRBV7-2, the J gene TRBJ1-6; 7 nucleotides line up with TRBD1. CDR1 and CDR2 (germline): SGHTA, FQGNSA. The junction had 2 bases not matched to a gene; V was cut back by 2 bases and J by 7 bases. The CDR3 is 14 residues long.

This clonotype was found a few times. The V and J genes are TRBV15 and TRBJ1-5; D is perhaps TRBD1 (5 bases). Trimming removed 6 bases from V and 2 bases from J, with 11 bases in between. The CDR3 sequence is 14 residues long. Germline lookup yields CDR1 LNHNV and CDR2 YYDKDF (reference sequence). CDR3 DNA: TGTGCCACCAGAGGTGCGGGGGGCAATCAGCCCCAGCATTTT. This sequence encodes CATRGAGGNQPQHF.

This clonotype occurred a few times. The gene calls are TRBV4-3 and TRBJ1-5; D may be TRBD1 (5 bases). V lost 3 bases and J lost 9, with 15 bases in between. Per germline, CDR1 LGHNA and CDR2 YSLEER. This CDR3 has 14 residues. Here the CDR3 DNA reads TGCGCCAGCAGCCAGGAGAGGGGAAAGGGGCCCCAGCATTTT. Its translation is CASSQERGKGPQHF.

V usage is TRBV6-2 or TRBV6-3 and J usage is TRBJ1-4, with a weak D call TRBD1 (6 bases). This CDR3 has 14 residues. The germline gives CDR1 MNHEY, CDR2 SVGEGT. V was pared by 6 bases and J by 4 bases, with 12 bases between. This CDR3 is CASSTDRFNEKLFF. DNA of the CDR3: TGTGCCAGCAGCACCGACAGGTTTAATGAAAAACTGTTTTTT.

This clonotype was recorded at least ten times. The CDR3 DNA reads TGTGCCATCGGGGACGAGTACGAGCAGTACTTC. Its translation is CAIGDEYEQYF. The chain recombines TRBV10-3 with TRBJ2-7, with D tentatively TRBD1 or TRBD2 (5 bases each). Germline CDR1 reads ENHRY; CDR2 reads SYGVKD. The CDR3 consists of 11 residues. V was cut by 8 bases and J by 4 bases, with 9 bases left in between.

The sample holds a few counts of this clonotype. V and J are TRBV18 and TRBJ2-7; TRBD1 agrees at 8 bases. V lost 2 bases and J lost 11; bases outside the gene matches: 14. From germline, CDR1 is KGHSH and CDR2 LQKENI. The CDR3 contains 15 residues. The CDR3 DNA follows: TGTGCCAGCTCACCATCCGCGGACAGGGTCGAGTTAGAGTACTTC. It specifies CASSPSADRVELEYF.

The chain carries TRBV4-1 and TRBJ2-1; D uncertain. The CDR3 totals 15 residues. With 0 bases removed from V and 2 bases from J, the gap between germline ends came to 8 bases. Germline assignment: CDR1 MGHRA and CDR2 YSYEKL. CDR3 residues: CASSQDSPAYNEQFF. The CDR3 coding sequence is TGCGCCAGCAGCCAAGATTCACCGGCCTACAATGAGCAGTTCTTC.

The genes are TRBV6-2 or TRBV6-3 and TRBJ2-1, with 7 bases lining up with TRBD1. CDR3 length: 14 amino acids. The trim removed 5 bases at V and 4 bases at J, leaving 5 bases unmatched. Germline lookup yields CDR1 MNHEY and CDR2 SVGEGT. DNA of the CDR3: TGTGCCAGCAGTAGGGACAGTGTTTACAATGAGCAGTTCTTC. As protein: CASSRDSVYNEQFF.

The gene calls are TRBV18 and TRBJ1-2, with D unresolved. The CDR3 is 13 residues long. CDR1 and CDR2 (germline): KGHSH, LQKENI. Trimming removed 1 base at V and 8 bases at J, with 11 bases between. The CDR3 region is CASSPREYGGYTF. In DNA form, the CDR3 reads TGTGCCAGCTCACCACGGGAATATGGAGGCTACACCTTC.

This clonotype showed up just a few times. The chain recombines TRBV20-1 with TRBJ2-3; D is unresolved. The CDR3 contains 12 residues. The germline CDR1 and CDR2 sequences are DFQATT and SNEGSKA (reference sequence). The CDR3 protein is CRPSANTDTQYF. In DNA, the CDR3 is TGCAGACCCTCGGCTAACACAGATACGCAGTATTTT.

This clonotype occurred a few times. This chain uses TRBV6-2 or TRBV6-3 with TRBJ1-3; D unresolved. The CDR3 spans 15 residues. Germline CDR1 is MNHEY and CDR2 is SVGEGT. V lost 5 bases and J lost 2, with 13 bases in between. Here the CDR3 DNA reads TGTGCCAGCAGTCGCCCGGATTGGACTGGAAACACCATATATTTT. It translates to CASSRPDWTGNTIYF.

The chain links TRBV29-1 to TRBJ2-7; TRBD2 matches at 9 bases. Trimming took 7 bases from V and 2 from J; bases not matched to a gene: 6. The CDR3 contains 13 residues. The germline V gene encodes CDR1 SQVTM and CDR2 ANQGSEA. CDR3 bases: TGCAGCGGGGCGACTAGCGGACCCTACGAGCAGTACTTC. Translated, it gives CSGATSGPYEQYF.

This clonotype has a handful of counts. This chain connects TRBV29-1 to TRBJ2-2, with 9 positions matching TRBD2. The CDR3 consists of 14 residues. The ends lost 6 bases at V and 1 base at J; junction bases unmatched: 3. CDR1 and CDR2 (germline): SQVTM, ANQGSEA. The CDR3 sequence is CSVVAGVNTGELFF. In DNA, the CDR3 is TGCAGCGTCGTAGCGGGAGTGAACACCGGGGAGCTGTTTTTT.

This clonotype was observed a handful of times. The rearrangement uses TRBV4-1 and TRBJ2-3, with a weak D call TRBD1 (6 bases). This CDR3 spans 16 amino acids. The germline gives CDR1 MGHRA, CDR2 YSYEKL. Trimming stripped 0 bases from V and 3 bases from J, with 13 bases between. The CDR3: CASSQESRGVTDTQYF. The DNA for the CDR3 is TGCGCCAGCAGCCAAGAAAGCAGGGGAGTGACAGATACGCAGTATTTT.

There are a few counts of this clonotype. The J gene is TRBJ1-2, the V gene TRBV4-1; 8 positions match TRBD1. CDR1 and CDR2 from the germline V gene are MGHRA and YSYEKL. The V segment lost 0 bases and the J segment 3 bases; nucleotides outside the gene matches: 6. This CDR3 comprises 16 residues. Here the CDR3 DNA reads TGCGCCAGCAGCCAAGACCCAGGGGGCGATGACTATGGCTACACCTTC. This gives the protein CASSQDPGGDDYGYTF.